Listed here are 4 T cell receptor delta chains from one sample, sequenced in a study of γδ T cells in repeated Plasmodium falciparum infection. TCRdb re-called the multiplex PCR reads with CATT. The sample lists around 49,000 delta-chain clones; roughly 1.9% were seen once. Bulk repertoires came from Vgamma9/Vdelta2+ or Vdelta2-negative gammadelta T cells flow-sorted from PBMC. The sample comprised gamma-delta T cells from blood. The receptors were sampled from a pool of human donors (malaria-infected and uninfected, not separated).

Note on this clone: Only one base separates this from a far larger clonotype, so it likely reflects a read error. Other nucleotide sequences in the sample specify the same CDR3. Here the V gene is TRDV1, but the J gene went uncalled; the table assigns TRDD3, which was not confirmed against the DNA. Germline V CDR1 and CDR2: TSWWSYY, QGS. The CDR3 extends over 22 amino acids. CDR3 bases: TGTGCTCTTGGGTTCATTTATTACTCCATCGGATCTTGGGCGGGTAATGGCGATAAACTTATCTTT. This encodes CALGFIYYSIGSWAGNGDKLIF.

Turning to this clone: TCRdb's entry gives the protein of a much larger clone, which mismatches this DNA's translation at residue 16, likely from a read error; the protein reported here is translated from the DNA. The V gene is listed as TRDV1; no J gene was called; the DNA was not compared with TRDD3, the D call given in the table. CDR3 length equals 18 residues. Germline V gene sequence: CDR1 TSWWSYY, CDR2 QGS. DNA of the CDR3: TGTGCTCTTGGGGAACCCGGTCCGCATAACCGAGATTGGGATAAACCCATCTTT. This translates into CALGEPGPHNRDWDKPIF.

This clone was seen ten or more times. A far larger clone lies a single base away; this is likely a read error. This same CDR3 is encoded by further DNA sequences in the sample. V usage is TRDV2 and J usage is TRDJ1; 8 bases map to TRDD3. Germline trimming cut 3 bases from V and 6 bases from J; bases unmatched to any gene: 20. Germline assignment: CDR1 GEAIGNYY and CDR2 EKD. This CDR3 has 18 amino acids. The CDR3 region has the DNA TGTGCCTGTGACCCTCTACCAACTACTGGGGGGTACGAGAATAAACTCATCTTT. Translated, it gives CACDPLPTTGGYENKLIF.

This clone was observed a few times. TCRdb's protein for this DNA is that of a much larger clone and differs from the translation at residue 6, likely a read error; the protein shown is the DNA translation. The V gene is TRDV3, the J gene TRDJ2, with 10 bases aligning to TRDD3. TCRdb lists no J gene, so it was determined here by aligning the DNA to germline. V dropped 4 bases and J dropped 1; count of bases not matched to a gene: 33. This CDR3 region has 24 residues. Germline lookup yields CDR1 TVYSNPD and CDR2 GDNSRS (reference sequence). The CDR3 DNA is TGTGCCTCCAGAAACTCCCTTTCCTACCCCACCCCTTACTGGGGGATCTTTTTGACAGCACAACTCTTCTTT. This codes for CASRNSLSYPTPYWGIFLTAQLFF.